Listed below are T cell receptor beta chains from one sample, sequenced in a study of cytomegalovirus exposure and HLA in healthy donors. Assay used: immunoSEQ multiplex PCR; TCRdb lists only in-frame clones, some missing. The sample has approximately 140,000 clones, about 87% seen once. Sequencing was done on a sample of PBMCs. Receptors originate from a man between 18 and 35 years old in good health and CMV-seropositive. Each CDR3 is given with its conserved first and last residue. D genes are given only for firm matches.

v_call: TRBV11-2; d_call: TRBD1; cdr3_aa: CASRPNRGARGTIYF
v_call: TRBV19; d_call: TRBD2; cdr3_aa: CATNRAGGNTGELFF
v_call: TRBV10-1; d_call: TRBD2; cdr3_aa: CASSESVRGLAGGRDEQYF
v_call: TRBV18; d_call: TRBD1; cdr3_aa: CASSPRTGQFHNEQFF
v_call: TRBV25-1; d_call: NA; cdr3_aa: CATHGQWGTEAFF
v_call: TRBV27; d_call: NA; cdr3_aa: CASSLFDRGYGYTF
v_call: TRBV18; d_call: NA; cdr3_aa: CASSTDGGGWLYGYTF
v_call: TRBV6-5; d_call: NA; cdr3_aa: CASSYSGGFSDEQYF
v_call: TRBV27; d_call: NA; cdr3_aa: CASRTTNSNQPQHF
v_call: TRBV2; d_call: TRBD1; cdr3_aa: CASSEWPGTGDIQYF
v_call: TRBV4-1; d_call: TRBD1; cdr3_aa: CASRPGTGRAEAFF
v_call: TRBV6-1; d_call: NA; cdr3_aa: CASRTDLAETQYF
v_call: TRBV18; d_call: TRBD1; cdr3_aa: CASSPGQHNSPLHF
v_call: TRBV29-1; d_call: TRBD2; cdr3_aa: CSVRTSGMTGELFF
v_call: TRBV2; d_call: TRBD2; cdr3_aa: CASSARTSGRTDTQYF
v_call: TRBV6-5; d_call: TRBD2; cdr3_aa: CASRGGRNTGELFF
v_call: TRBV19; d_call: NA; cdr3_aa: CASSEGRSIQYF
v_call: TRBV18; d_call: NA; cdr3_aa: CASSRSLGEEDGYTF
v_call: TRBV27; d_call: TRBD1; cdr3_aa: CASRAGTGTGGEQFF
v_call: TRBV18; d_call: NA; cdr3_aa: CASSPLPFHEQYF
v_call: TRBV10-3; d_call: TRBD1; cdr3_aa: CAISEFRDRGYNSPLHF
v_call: TRBV6-5; d_call: TRBD1; cdr3_aa: CASSYSAGQGDYEQYF
v_call: TRBV29-1; d_call: TRBD2; cdr3_aa: CSVAPTWTSGTSQDEQFF
v_call: TRBV7-2; d_call: TRBD2; cdr3_aa: CASSPRTSGSSYNEQFF
v_call: TRBV27; d_call: TRBD2; cdr3_aa: CASNKLAGASYEQYF
v_call: TRBV5-1; d_call: TRBD1; cdr3_aa: CASSWGQSSYEQYF
v_call: TRBV19; d_call: TRBD1; cdr3_aa: CASSIGGQLGPEAFF
v_call: TRBV4-2; d_call: TRBD1; cdr3_aa: CASRQAGTGTGEFTDTQYF
v_call: TRBV5-1; d_call: TRBD2; cdr3_aa: CASSLGTSGRVGELFF
v_call: TRBV27; d_call: NA; cdr3_aa: CASSPQGDTQYF
v_call: TRBV6-5; d_call: NA; cdr3_aa: CASSYAQPRMYGYTF
v_call: TRBV7-6; d_call: TRBD2; cdr3_aa: CASSLERAGGELFF
v_call: TRBV5-6; d_call: NA; cdr3_aa: CASSYGQPDSNQPQHF
v_call: TRBV9; d_call: TRBD2; cdr3_aa: CASSVVGTSGGTGELFF
v_call: TRBV6-5; d_call: NA; cdr3_aa: CASSHWDNAARYGYTF
v_call: TRBV5-1; d_call: NA; cdr3_aa: CASRTGTHTDTQYF
v_call: TRBV5-1; d_call: TRBD2; cdr3_aa: CASSLGTSEETQYF
v_call: TRBV5-4; d_call: NA; cdr3_aa: CASSLGRETQYF
v_call: TRBV9; d_call: NA; cdr3_aa: CASSPLGSSTDTQYF
v_call: TRBV9; d_call: NA; cdr3_aa: CASSGLVDGELFF